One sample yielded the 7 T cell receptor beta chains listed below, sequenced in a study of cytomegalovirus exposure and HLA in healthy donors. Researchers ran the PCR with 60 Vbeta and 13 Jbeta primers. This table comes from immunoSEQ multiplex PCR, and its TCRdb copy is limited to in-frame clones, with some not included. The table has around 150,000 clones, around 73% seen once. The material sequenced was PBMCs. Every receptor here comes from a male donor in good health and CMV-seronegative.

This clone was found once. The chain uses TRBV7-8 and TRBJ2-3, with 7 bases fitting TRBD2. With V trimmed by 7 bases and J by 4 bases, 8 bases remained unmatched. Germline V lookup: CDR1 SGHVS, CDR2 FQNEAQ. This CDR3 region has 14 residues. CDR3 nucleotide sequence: TGTGCCAGCACCGGGGGGAGGCTGGCAGATACGCAGTATTTT. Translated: CASTGGRLADTQYF.

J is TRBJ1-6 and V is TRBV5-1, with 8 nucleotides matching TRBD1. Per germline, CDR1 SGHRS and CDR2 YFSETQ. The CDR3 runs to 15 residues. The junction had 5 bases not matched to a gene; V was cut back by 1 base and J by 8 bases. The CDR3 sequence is CASSLLGQGDSPLHF. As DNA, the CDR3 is TGCGCCAGCAGCTTGCTCGGACAGGGCGATTCACCCCTCCACTTT.

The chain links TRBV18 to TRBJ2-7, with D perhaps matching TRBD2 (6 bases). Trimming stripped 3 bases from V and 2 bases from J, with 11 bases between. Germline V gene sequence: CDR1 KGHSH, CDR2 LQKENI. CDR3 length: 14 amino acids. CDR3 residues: CASSPRDGTYEQYF. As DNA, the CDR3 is TGTGCCAGCTCACCGCGGGACGGCACCTACGAGCAGTACTTC. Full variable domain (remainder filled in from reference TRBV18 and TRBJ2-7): NAGVMQNPRHLVRRRGQEARLRCSPMKGHSHVYWYRQLPEEGLKFMVYLQKENIIDESGMPKERFSAEFPKEGPSILRIQQVVRGDSAAYFCASSPRDGTYEQYFGPGTRLTVT.

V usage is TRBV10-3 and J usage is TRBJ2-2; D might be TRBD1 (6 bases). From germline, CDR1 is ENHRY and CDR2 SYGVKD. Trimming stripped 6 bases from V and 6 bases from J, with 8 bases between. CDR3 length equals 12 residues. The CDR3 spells CAISTGSGELFF. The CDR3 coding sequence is TGTGCCATCAGCACAGGGTCCGGGGAGCTGTTTTTT.

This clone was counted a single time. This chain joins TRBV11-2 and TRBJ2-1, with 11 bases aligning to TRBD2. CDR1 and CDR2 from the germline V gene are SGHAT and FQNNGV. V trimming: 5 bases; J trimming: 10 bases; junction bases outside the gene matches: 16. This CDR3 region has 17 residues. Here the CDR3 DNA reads TGTGCCAGCAGCCTGTATACTAGCGGGAGACAAGAAAAGGAGCAGTTCTTC. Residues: CASSLYTSGRQEKEQFF.

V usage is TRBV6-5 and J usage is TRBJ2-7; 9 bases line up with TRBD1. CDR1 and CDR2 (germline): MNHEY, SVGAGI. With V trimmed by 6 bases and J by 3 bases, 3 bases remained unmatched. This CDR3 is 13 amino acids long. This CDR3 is CASRRQGGYEQYF. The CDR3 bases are TGTGCCAGCAGGCGACAGGGGGGCTACGAGCAGTACTTC.

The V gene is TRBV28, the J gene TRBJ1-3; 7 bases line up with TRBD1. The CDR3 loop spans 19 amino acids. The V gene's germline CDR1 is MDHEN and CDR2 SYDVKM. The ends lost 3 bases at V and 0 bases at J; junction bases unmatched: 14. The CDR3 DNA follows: TGTGCCAGCAGTTTGGGGAGACAGGGAATAGAAATCTCTGGAAACACCATATATTTT. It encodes CASSLGRQGIEISGNTIYF.